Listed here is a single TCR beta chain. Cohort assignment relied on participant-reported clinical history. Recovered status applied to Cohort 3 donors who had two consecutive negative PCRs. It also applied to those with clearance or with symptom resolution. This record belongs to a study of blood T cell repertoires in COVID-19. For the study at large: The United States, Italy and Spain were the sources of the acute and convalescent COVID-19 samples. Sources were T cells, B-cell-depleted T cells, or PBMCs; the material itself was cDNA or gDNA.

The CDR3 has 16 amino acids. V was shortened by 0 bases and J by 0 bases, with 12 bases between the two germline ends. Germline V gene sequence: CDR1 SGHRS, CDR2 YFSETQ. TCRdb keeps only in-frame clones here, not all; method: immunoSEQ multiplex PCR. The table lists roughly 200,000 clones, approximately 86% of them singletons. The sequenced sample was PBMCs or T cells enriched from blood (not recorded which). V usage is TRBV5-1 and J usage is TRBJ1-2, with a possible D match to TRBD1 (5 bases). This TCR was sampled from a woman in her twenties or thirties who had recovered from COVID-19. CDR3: CASSLETALPNYGYTF. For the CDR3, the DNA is TGCGCCAGCAGCTTGGAGACAGCCCTACCTAACTATGGCTACACCTTC.